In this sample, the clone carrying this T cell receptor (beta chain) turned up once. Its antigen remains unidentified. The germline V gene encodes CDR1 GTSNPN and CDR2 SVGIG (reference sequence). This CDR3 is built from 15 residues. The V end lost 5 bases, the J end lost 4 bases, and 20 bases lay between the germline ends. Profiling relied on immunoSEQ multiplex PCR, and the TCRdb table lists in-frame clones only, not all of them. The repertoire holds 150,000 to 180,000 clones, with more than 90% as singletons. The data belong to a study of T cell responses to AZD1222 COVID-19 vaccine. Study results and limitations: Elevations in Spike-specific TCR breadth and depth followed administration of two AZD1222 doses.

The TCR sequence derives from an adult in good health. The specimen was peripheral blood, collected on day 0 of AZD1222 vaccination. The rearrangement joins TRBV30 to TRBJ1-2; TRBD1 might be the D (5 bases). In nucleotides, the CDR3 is TGTGCCTGGTCTGTACCCGCAGGGAGGGGCTATGGCTACACCTTC. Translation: CAWSVPAGRGYGYTF.